This T cell receptor beta chain came from a study of T cells in Graves' hyperthyroidism and ophthalmopathy. Blood dates from first hyperthyroidism diagnosis, before any ophthalmopathy symptoms. Regions amplified from RNA transcripts were the TCR beta CDR3 regions. The HTBI primer set served for first-round RT-PCR of the TCR CDR3. TCRdb analysed the multiplex PCR reads with MiXCR anew, one entry per CDR3 protein. The sample records about 290,000 distinct CDR3 sequences, 10% to 15% being singletons. This clonotype was seen many times. CDR3 size: 16 residues. V lost 4 bases to trimming and J lost 2 bases, with 16 bases between them. Germline CDR1 is SEHNR and CDR2 is FQNEAQ (reference sequence).

V gene TRBV7-9 combines with J gene TRBJ2-3; perhaps TRBD2 as D (7 bases). This sequence was found in a woman in her twenties or thirties with Graves' hyperthyroidism that later progressed to Graves' ophthalmopathy. Source material: blood. The DNA for the CDR3 is TGTGCCAGCAGCTCGCTGGGGGAGGGGGACACAGATACGCAGTATTTT. This translates into CASSSLGEGDTDTQYF.